The 30 T cell receptor beta chains below all came from one sample that was sequenced in a study of persistence of HIV-infected CD4 T cells. The stimulus was lysate of CMV-infected fibroblasts, approximately 9.6 ug/mL. Responding CD4+ T cells were sorted by upregulation of both CD40 ligand and CD69. This was the immunoSEQ version 4 assay in survey mode. The data were produced by immunoSEQ multiplex PCR, yet TCRdb's version contains in-frame clones alone and is incomplete. Of under 15,000 clones in the sample, about 65% were seen once. No antigen is known for these receptors. Sequencing was performed on CD4+ T cells sorted from PBMCs after approximately 18-hour stimulation, taken from a patient who received antiretroviral therapy. The receptors were gathered from an adult man with HIV who was CMV-seropositive.

This chain uses TRBV12-3 or TRBV12-4 with TRBJ1-6; D gene uncertain. V was clipped by 4 bases and J by 8 bases, with 6 bases between them. This CDR3 is 12 amino acids long. CDR3 DNA sequence: TGTGCCAGCAGTTGGACTTATTCACCCCTCCACTTT. Protein sequence: CASSWTYSPLHF.

The V call is TRBV6-5, the J call TRBJ1-3, with D tentatively TRBD1 (6 bases). V dropped 2 bases and J dropped 2 bases, with 10 bases sitting between them. The CDR3 has 15 amino acids. CDR1 MNHEY and CDR2 SVGAGI come from the germline V gene. CDR3: CASSYGAGAGNTIYF. The CDR3 nucleotides are TGTGCCAGCAGTTACGGGGCAGGGGCTGGAAACACCATATATTTT.

This chain joins TRBV7-2 and TRBJ2-2; 11 positions match TRBD2. Looked up from germline, CDR1 is SGHTA and CDR2 is FQGNSA. Germline trimming cut 1 base from V and 7 bases from J; bases unmatched to any gene: 5. The CDR3 is made up of 16 amino acids. The CDR3 sequence is CASSLVVAGGRGELFF. CDR3 in DNA: TGTGCCAGCAGCTTAGTGGTAGCGGGGGGGCGCGGGGAGCTGTTTTTT. The full variable domain, completed using reference TRBV7-2 and TRBJ2-2, is GAGVSQSPSNKVTEKGKDVELRCDPISGHTALYWYRQSLGQGLEFLIYFQGNSAPDKSGLPSDRFSAERTGGSVSTLTIQRTQQEDSAVYLCASSLVVAGGRGELFFGEGSRLTVL.

This chain uses TRBV6-6 with TRBJ2-3; 11 positions match TRBD1. V trimming: 5 bases; J trimming: 1 base; junction bases outside the gene matches: 5. The CDR3 length is 16 residues. Germline V gene sequence: CDR1 MNHNY, CDR2 SVGAGI (reference sequence). CDR3 nucleotides: TGTGCCAGCAGTCGGACAGGGGGCGTCGGCACAGATACGCAGTATTTT. Its translation: CASSRTGGVGTDTQYF.

The chain employs TRBV29-1 and TRBJ1-3, with no clear D. The germline V gene has CDR1 SQVTM and CDR2 ANQGSEA. CDR3 length: 14 amino acids. Trimming pared 6 bases from V and 8 bases from J, leaving 20 bases between. Here the CDR3 reads CSVLPFPGVDTIYF. Written as DNA, the CDR3 is TGCAGCGTCCTCCCTTTCCCCGGGGTGGACACCATATATTTT.

The chain links TRBV24-1 to TRBJ1-2, with D unresolved. The V gene's germline CDR1 is KGHDR and CDR2 SFDVKD. V lost 2 bases and J lost 2, with 8 bases in between. CDR3 length equals 14 residues. In nucleotides, the CDR3 is TGTGCCACCAGTGATTCGGATTTCAACTATGGCTACACCTTC. This translates into CATSDSDFNYGYTF.

CDR3 nucleotide sequence: TGTGCCAGCAGCTTCGAAGGACACGACTACAATGAGCAGTTCTTC. Amino acids: CASSFEGHDYNEQFF. The genes are TRBV11-2 and TRBJ2-1, with D maybe TRBD1 (5 bases). Trimming left V 3 bases short and J 3 bases short, with 12 bases between. Germline V gene data show CDR1 as SGHAT and CDR2 as FQNNGV. CDR3 length: 15 amino acids.

This clone showed up just a few times. This chain links TRBV12-5 with TRBJ2-7; D not certain. V lost 6 bases, J lost 4 bases, and 7 bases lay in between. This CDR3 has 11 amino acids. The V gene's germline CDR1 is LGHNT and CDR2 FRNRAP. The CDR3 region is CASGKGYEQYF. The CDR3, as DNA: TGTGCTAGTGGGAAGGGTTACGAGCAGTACTTC.

V and J are TRBV19 and TRBJ1-3; 11 bases agree with TRBD1. Germline lookup yields CDR1 LNHDA and CDR2 SQIVND (reference sequence). The CDR3 runs 20 residues. The trim removed 6 bases at V and 2 bases at J, leaving 18 bases unmatched. The CDR3 DNA is TGTGCCAGTAGCCAAATCCCGGGCCGGACAGGGGGCATGCCTGGAAACACCATATATTTT. The encoded protein is CASSQIPGRTGGMPGNTIYF.

The chain recombines TRBV2 with TRBJ1-1; D remains unclear. From germline, CDR1 is SNHLY and CDR2 FYNNEI. CDR3 length: 13 amino acids. V shed 1 base and J shed 1 base, with 4 bases lying between them. The chain's CDR3 is CASSEGWNTEAFF. The CDR3 DNA follows: TGTGCCAGCAGTGAAGGGTGGAACACTGAAGCTTTCTTT.

The chain is built from TRBV3-1 (or the pseudogene TRBV3-2) and TRBJ1-1; 12 bases map to TRBD1. Per germline, CDR1 LGHDT and CDR2 YNNKEL (reference sequence). The CDR3 is 16 amino acids. After removal of 4 bases from V and 1 base from J, the junction contained 4 bases not matched to a gene. The CDR3 DNA reads TGTGCCAGCAGCCCCCGGGACAGGGGGCCGAACACTGAAGCTTTCTTT. Protein product: CASSPRDRGPNTEAFF.

The chain recombines TRBV19 with TRBJ2-6, with D possibly being TRBD2 (6 bases). This CDR3 spans 16 amino acids. Trimming removed 7 bases from V and 0 bases from J, with 13 bases in between. Germline lookup yields CDR1 LNHDA and CDR2 SQIVND (reference sequence). Here the CDR3 reads CASNDGGLSGANVLTF. CDR3 bases: TGTGCCAGTAATGACGGAGGGCTCTCTGGGGCCAACGTCCTGACTTTC.

This clone showed up just a few times. V and J are TRBV10-1 and TRBJ2-2, with D tentatively TRBD2 (5 bases). CDR1 and CDR2 from the germline V gene are WNHNN and SYGVQD (reference sequence). V shed 6 bases and J shed 6 bases, with 14 bases lying between them. This CDR3 has 14 amino acids. This CDR3 is CASRRSADAGELFF. The CDR3 coding sequence is TGCGCCAGCAGAAGATCAGCGGATGCCGGGGAGCTGTTTTTT.

The chain joins TRBV5-5 to TRBJ2-3; D possibly corresponds to TRBD1 (5 bases). The V gene lost 0 bases and the J gene lost 3 bases, with 11 bases spanning the gap. The CDR3 length is 15 residues. CDR1 and CDR2 from the germline V gene are SGHKS and YYEKEE (reference sequence). CDR3 in DNA: TGTGCCAGCAGCTTGGGGGGCGGCTCTACAGATACGCAGTATTTT. Translated, it gives CASSLGGGSTDTQYF.

The V gene is TRBV15, the J gene TRBJ2-7, with a possible D match to TRBD1 (5 bases). The V gene lost 1 base and the J gene lost 0 bases, with 7 bases spanning the gap. The CDR3 length is 14 residues. Germline values: CDR1 LNHNV, CDR2 YYDKDF (reference sequence). In DNA, the CDR3 is TGTGCCACCAGCAGAGGACAGTTCTCCTACGAGCAGTACTTC. Translated: CATSRGQFSYEQYF.

CDR3 in amino acids: CASSLSAGGGGAYEQYF. Here the CDR3 DNA reads TGTGCCAGCAGCTTATCGGCGGGAGGCGGGGGAGCCTACGAGCAGTACTTC. This chain connects TRBV7-2 to TRBJ2-7, with TRBD2 matching over 8 bases. Unmatched junction bases numbered 11, after V lost 2 bases and J lost 2 bases. Germline V CDR1 and CDR2: SGHTA, FQGNSA. The CDR3 is 17 amino acids.

The chain joins TRBV19 to TRBJ1-5; TRBD1 aligns across 10 bases. CDR3 length: 15 residues. CDR1 is LNHDA, CDR2 SQIVND, per germline (reference sequence). The trim removed 7 bases at V and 5 bases at J, leaving 8 bases unmatched. For the CDR3, the DNA is TGTGCCAGTATTTCCCGGGACAGGGGTTATCAGCCCCAGCATTTT. Residues: CASISRDRGYQPQHF.

This clone was found a few times. CDR3 nucleotides: TGTGCCAGCACCCCCACTCGGGGCTCCAACTATGGCTACACCTTC. It is translated as CASTPTRGSNYGYTF. V gene TRBV6-5 combines with J gene TRBJ1-2; D perhaps matches TRBD1 (5 bases). Germline V gene data show CDR1 as MNHEY and CDR2 as SVGAGI. This CDR3 contains 15 residues. V dropped 7 bases and J dropped 2 bases, with 17 bases sitting between them.

There are a few counts of this clone. The chain links TRBV2 to TRBJ1-6, with TRBD1 identical over 7 bases. After removal of 2 bases from V and 6 bases from J, the junction contained 4 bases not matched to a gene. This CDR3 contains 15 residues. The V gene's germline CDR1 is SNHLY and CDR2 FYNNEI. The CDR3 DNA reads TGTGCCAGCAGTGAAAGGTCAGGGGGTAATTCACCCCTCCACTTT. Encoded protein: CASSERSGGNSPLHF.

V gene TRBV4-1 combines with J gene TRBJ1-3; 7 bases are a match to TRBD1. The CDR3 is made up of 16 amino acids. J gave up 8 bases and V 0 bases, and 10 bases lay outside the gene matches. Germline CDR1 reads MGHRA; CDR2 reads YSYEKL. CDR3 nucleotide sequence: TGCGCCAGCAGCCAAGATAGAGCGGCAGGGGGGTACACCATATATTTT. Its protein product is CASSQDRAAGGYTIYF.

The chain recombines TRBV24-1 with TRBJ2-2; 8 bases map to TRBD1. Germline V lookup: CDR1 KGHDR, CDR2 SFDVKD. This CDR3 comprises 16 residues. After removal of 2 bases from V and 0 bases from J, the junction contained 1 base not matched to a gene. For the CDR3, the DNA is TGTGCCACCAGTGATTCGGGACAGGCGAACACCGGGGAGCTGTTTTTT. This codes for CATSDSGQANTGELFF.

The rearrangement uses TRBV4-1 and TRBJ2-3, with TRBD2 matching 8 bases. The J segment lost 5 bases and the V segment lost 1 base, leaving 5 bases of the junction unmatched. Germline V gives CDR1 MGHRA, CDR2 YSYEKL. This CDR3 region has 15 residues. CDR3 sequence: CASSQGRLAKDTQYF. CDR3 nucleotides: TGCGCCAGCAGCCAAGGCAGACTAGCGAAAGATACGCAGTATTTT.

In nucleotides, the CDR3 is TGTGCCAGCAGCTTAAGTCCGTCTAACACCGGGGAGCTGTTTTTT. This codes for CASSLSPSNTGELFF. The chain combines TRBV7-3 with TRBJ2-2, with D unresolved. CDR3 size: 15 residues. V was pared by 1 base and J by 2 bases, with 8 bases between. CDR1 SGHTA and CDR2 FQGTGA come from the germline V gene. Drawing the rest from reference TRBV7-3 and TRBJ2-2, the complete variable domain is GAGVSQTPSNKVTEKGKYVELRCDPISGHTALYWYRQSLGQGPEFLIYFQGTGAADDSGLPNDRFFAVRPEGSVSTLKIQRTERGDSAVYLCASSLSPSNTGELFFGEGSRLTVL.

The chain couples TRBV4-1 to TRBJ1-2; D unclear. CDR1 and CDR2 (germline): MGHRA, YSYEKL. The CDR3 spans 14 residues. Trimming pared 0 bases from V and 3 bases from J, leaving 8 bases between. The CDR3 DNA is TGCGCCAGCAGCCAAGACCGTGGGGACTATGGCTACACCTTC. It codes for CASSQDRGDYGYTF.

This sequence joins TRBV5-1 and TRBJ2-2, with 11 bases matching TRBD2. The CDR3 consists of 15 residues. V lost 4 bases and J lost 6; bases outside the gene matches: 5. Germline V gives CDR1 SGHRS, CDR2 YFSETQ. The CDR3 DNA follows: TGCGCCAGCAGCGTACTAGCGGGGGTCGCCGGGGAGCTGTTTTTT. This sequence encodes CASSVLAGVAGELFF.

This clone was observed a few times. Additional DNA sequences in this sample encode the identical CDR3. V usage is TRBV19 and J usage is TRBJ2-2; D not resolved. Per the germline V gene, CDR1 is LNHDA and CDR2 is SQIVND (reference sequence). Trimming left V 7 bases short and J 2 bases short, with 8 bases between. The CDR3 is made up of 13 amino acids. CDR3 in DNA: TGTGCCAGTATCGAGACCAACACCGGGGAGCTGTTTTTT. Protein product: CASIETNTGELFF. The whole variable domain, remainder taken from reference TRBV19 and TRBJ2-2, is DGGITQSPKYLFRKEGQNVTLSCEQNLNHDAMYWYRQDPGQGLRLIYYSQIVNDFQKGDIAEGYSVSREKKESFPLTVTSAQKNPTAFYLCASIETNTGELFFGEGSRLTVL.

This chain links TRBV18 with TRBJ1-1; tentatively, D is TRBD1 (5 bases). V gave up 6 bases and J gave up 6 bases, with 14 bases separating them. The CDR3 spans 13 residues. Germline CDR1 and CDR2: KGHSH and LQKENI. CDR3 loop: CASSMQGVAEAFF. The CDR3 DNA is TGTGCCAGCTCCATGCAGGGAGTAGCTGAAGCTTTCTTT.

J is TRBJ1-4 and V is TRBV5-8; weak D call: TRBD1 (6 bases). The germline CDR1 and CDR2 sequences are SGHTS and YDEGEE. Trimming stripped 0 bases from V and 5 bases from J, with 17 bases between. The CDR3 length is 17 residues. CDR3 loop: CASSLGVARGINEKLFF. The CDR3 DNA is TGTGCCAGCAGCTTGGGGGTCGCGAGGGGGATCAATGAAAAACTGTTTTTT.

The CDR3 here is CASSEKSGGYNEQFF. CDR3 sequence (DNA): TGTGCCAGCAGTGAAAAAAGCGGGGGATACAATGAGCAGTTCTTC. This sequence joins TRBV2 and TRBJ2-1, with 8 bases fitting TRBD2. Trimming at V came to 2 bases and at J to 4 bases, leaving 4 bases not matched to a gene. The CDR3 covers 15 residues. Germline CDR1 is SNHLY and CDR2 is FYNNEI.

The V call is TRBV19, the J call TRBJ1-1; no firm D call. CDR1 and CDR2 from the germline V gene are LNHDA and SQIVND (reference sequence). The CDR3 has 14 residues. Between the trimmed V and J ends, which lost 3 bases and 6 bases, there was a span of 14 bases. The CDR3 region has the DNA TGTGCCAGTAGTATCCGGGGAATTCAGTCTGAAGCTTTCTTT. Translated: CASSIRGIQSEAFF.